The rows below give T cell receptor beta chains drawn from one sample of a study of T cell responses to AZD1222 COVID-19 vaccine. The assay was immunoSEQ multiplex PCR, and TCRdb's table has in-frame clones only and misses some. The table has 130,000 to 150,000 clones, about 86% seen once. Sequencing used peripheral blood, obtained 28 days after the second AZD1222 dose. Receptors originate from an adult who received the AZD1222 COVID-19 vaccine. The CDR3 runs from the conserved cysteine through the conserved F or W. The D gene is left open where the match is weak. Clone size is given for some rows only: seen once, a few or many times, or a class if the clone is expanded.

D gene: -
J gene: TRBJ2-3
V gene: TRBV18
clone size: once
CDR3 protein: CASSPIGTSTQYF
CDR3 DNA: TGTGCCAGCTCACCGATCGGGACTTCTACGCAGTATTTT

D gene: -
J gene: TRBJ1-1
V gene: TRBV10-3
clone size: -
CDR3 protein: CAIRTGFGGDEAFF
CDR3 DNA: TGTGCCATCAGAACAGGGTTCGGGGGAGATGAAGCTTTCTTT

D gene: -
J gene: TRBJ1-1
V gene: TRBV3-1/TRBV3-2
clone size: -
CDR3 protein: CASSQGLAGNTEAFF
CDR3 DNA: TGTGCCAGCAGCCAAGGGCTTGCGGGGAACACTGAAGCTTTCTTT

D gene: TRBD1
J gene: TRBJ1-6
V gene: TRBV5-6
clone size: -
CDR3 protein: CASSLRTGGAGSYNSPLHF
CDR3 DNA: TGTGCCAGCAGCTTACGGACAGGGGGCGCGGGTTCCTATAATTCACCCCTCCACTTT

D gene: -
J gene: TRBJ1-4
V gene: TRBV18
clone size: -
CDR3 protein: CASSPGQGSTNEKLFF
CDR3 DNA: TGTGCCAGCTCACCGGGGCAGGGTTCAACTAATGAAAAACTGTTTTTT

D gene: -
J gene: TRBJ2-3
V gene: TRBV5-1
clone size: -
CDR3 protein: CASSLWGTPSTDTQYF
CDR3 DNA: TGCGCCAGCAGCTTGTGGGGGACACCCAGCACAGATACGCAGTATTTT

D gene: -
J gene: TRBJ2-7
V gene: TRBV6-5
clone size: -
CDR3 protein: CASSYNGYEQYF
CDR3 DNA: TGTGCCAGCAGTTACAACGGCTACGAGCAGTACTTC

D gene: -
J gene: TRBJ2-1
V gene: TRBV21-1
clone size: once
CDR3 protein: CASRVALISYNEQFF
CDR3 DNA: TGTGCCAGCAGGGTAGCGCTTATCTCCTACAATGAGCAGTTCTTC

D gene: -
J gene: TRBJ1-1
V gene: TRBV12-5
clone size: -
CDR3 protein: CASGLYRGMNTEAFF
CDR3 DNA: TGTGCTAGTGGTTTGTACCGGGGGATGAACACTGAAGCTTTCTTT

D gene: -
J gene: TRBJ2-1
V gene: TRBV5-4
clone size: -
CDR3 protein: CASSPDLSSYNEQFF
CDR3 DNA: TGTGCCAGCAGCCCCGACCTGAGCTCCTACAATGAGCAGTTCTTC

D gene: TRBD2
J gene: TRBJ2-1
V gene: TRBV6-8
clone size: -
CDR3 protein: CASRKPWLAVKNEQFF
CDR3 DNA: TGTGCCAGCAGAAAACCCTGGCTAGCGGTTAAGAATGAGCAGTTCTTC

D gene: TRBD1
J gene: TRBJ2-3
V gene: TRBV6-1
clone size: -
CDR3 protein: CASSEWGTGEDTQYF
CDR3 DNA: TGTGCCAGCAGTGAATGGGGGACAGGGGAAGATACGCAGTATTTT

D gene: TRBD1
J gene: TRBJ1-4
V gene: TRBV24-1
clone size: -
CDR3 protein: CATRGDRGKLPANEKLFF
CDR3 DNA: TGTGCCACCCGGGGAGACAGGGGAAAACTTCCAGCTAATGAAAAACTGTTTTTT

D gene: -
J gene: TRBJ1-1
V gene: TRBV12-3/TRBV12-4
clone size: -
CDR3 protein: CASSLGGPTEAFF
CDR3 DNA: TGTGCCAGCAGTTTAGGGGGCCCCACTGAAGCTTTCTTT

D gene: -
J gene: TRBJ2-3
V gene: TRBV18
clone size: -
CDR3 protein: CASSPLATSTDTQYF
CDR3 DNA: TGTGCCAGCTCACCCTTGGCCACTAGCACAGATACGCAGTATTTT

D gene: -
J gene: TRBJ2-2
V gene: TRBV19
clone size: -
CDR3 protein: CASSPPGGTNTGELFF
CDR3 DNA: TGTGCCAGTAGTCCCCCTGGGGGAACCAACACCGGGGAGCTGTTTTTT

D gene: -
J gene: TRBJ1-1
V gene: TRBV12-3/TRBV12-4
clone size: -
CDR3 protein: CASSLLDLAFF
CDR3 DNA: TGTGCCAGCAGTTTGTTGGATTTGGCTTTCTTT

D gene: -
J gene: TRBJ1-2
V gene: TRBV3-1/TRBV3-2
clone size: few
CDR3 protein: CASSRFRAAANYGYTF
CDR3 DNA: TGTGCCAGCAGCCGTTTTAGGGCAGCCGCTAACTATGGCTACACCTTC

D gene: TRBD1
J gene: TRBJ1-6
V gene: TRBV7-9
clone size: -
CDR3 protein: CASSSTGTAPLHF
CDR3 DNA: TGTGCCAGCAGCTCTACAGGGACAGCACCCCTCCACTTT

D gene: -
J gene: TRBJ1-2
V gene: TRBV27
clone size: once
CDR3 protein: CASSSGSGVRGGYTF
CDR3 DNA: TGTGCCAGCAGTTCAGGATCCGGCGTCAGGGGTGGCTACACCTTC

D gene: -
J gene: TRBJ2-5
V gene: TRBV7-7
clone size: -
CDR3 protein: CASSLVNHPGETQYF
CDR3 DNA: TGTGCCAGCAGCTTAGTGAACCACCCCGGGGAGACCCAGTACTTC

D gene: TRBD2
J gene: TRBJ2-5
V gene: TRBV5-4
clone size: -
CDR3 protein: CASSNPGLGEETQYF
CDR3 DNA: TGTGCCAGCAGCAACCCGGGACTAGGGGAAGAGACCCAGTACTTC

D gene: -
J gene: TRBJ2-7
V gene: TRBV5-1
clone size: once
CDR3 protein: CASSLEGPFYEQYF
CDR3 DNA: TGCGCCAGCAGCTTGGAGGGTCCGTTCTACGAGCAGTACTTC

D gene: -
J gene: TRBJ2-4
V gene: TRBV10-2
clone size: few
CDR3 protein: CASSSGLSKNIQYF
CDR3 DNA: TGCGCCAGCAGTTCGGGACTCAGCAAAAACATTCAGTACTTC

D gene: -
J gene: TRBJ2-3
V gene: TRBV2
clone size: -
CDR3 protein: CASSEMGGPYTQYF
CDR3 DNA: TGTGCCAGCAGTGAAATGGGGGGGCCGTATACGCAGTATTTT

D gene: TRBD1
J gene: TRBJ1-2
V gene: TRBV19
clone size: -
CDR3 protein: CASSVRQGWNGYTF
CDR3 DNA: TGTGCCAGTAGTGTTCGACAGGGGTGGAATGGCTACACCTTC

D gene: -
J gene: TRBJ1-3
V gene: TRBV19
clone size: -
CDR3 protein: CASRDARAGNTIYF
CDR3 DNA: TGTGCCAGTCGGGATGCGAGAGCTGGAAACACCATATATTTT

D gene: -
J gene: TRBJ1-5
V gene: TRBV19
clone size: -
CDR3 protein: CASSIGGLSNQPQHF
CDR3 DNA: TGTGCCAGTAGTATAGGAGGGCTTAGCAATCAGCCCCAGCATTTT

D gene: TRBD1
J gene: TRBJ1-2
V gene: TRBV10-3
clone size: -
CDR3 protein: CAISEGQGNYGYTF
CDR3 DNA: TGTGCCATCAGTGAGGGACAGGGCAACTATGGCTACACCTTC

D gene: TRBD1
J gene: TRBJ1-2
V gene: TRBV2
clone size: -
CDR3 protein: CASRRTGIANYGYTF
CDR3 DNA: TGTGCCAGCAGAAGGACAGGAATCGCTAACTATGGCTACACCTTC

D gene: TRBD1
J gene: TRBJ1-3
V gene: TRBV11-3
clone size: -
CDR3 protein: CASSPGTGFGNTIYF
CDR3 DNA: TGTGCCAGCAGCCCCGGGACAGGGTTTGGAAACACCATATATTTT

D gene: -
J gene: TRBJ1-5
V gene: TRBV6-5
clone size: few
CDR3 protein: CASSSGPGRGQPQHF
CDR3 DNA: TGTGCCAGCAGTTCCGGACCGGGGCGGGGTCAGCCCCAGCATTTT

D gene: -
J gene: TRBJ2-4
V gene: TRBV21-1
clone size: -
CDR3 protein: CASSGCGAGGKNIQYF
CDR3 DNA: TGTGCCAGCAGCGGCTGCGGGGCGGGTGGCAAAAACATTCAGTACTTC

D gene: -
J gene: TRBJ2-1
V gene: TRBV3-1/TRBV3-2
clone size: few
CDR3 protein: CASSQGLVGEQFF
CDR3 DNA: TGTGCCAGCAGCCAAGGACTAGTGGGTGAGCAGTTCTTC

D gene: -
J gene: TRBJ1-1
V gene: TRBV7-9
clone size: -
CDR3 protein: CASSSDRWDTEAFF
CDR3 DNA: TGTGCCAGCAGCTCCGACAGATGGGACACTGAAGCTTTCTTT

D gene: TRBD1
J gene: TRBJ1-2
V gene: TRBV24-1
clone size: -
CDR3 protein: CATSDARQGGHYGYTF
CDR3 DNA: TGTGCCACCAGTGATGCAAGACAGGGCGGGCACTATGGCTACACCTTC

D gene: -
J gene: TRBJ2-3
V gene: TRBV2
clone size: few
CDR3 protein: CASSQQITDTQYF
CDR3 DNA: TGTGCCAGTTCGCAACAGATCACAGATACGCAGTATTTT

D gene: -
J gene: TRBJ1-5
V gene: TRBV3-1/TRBV3-2
clone size: once
CDR3 protein: CASSPRAHNQPQHF
CDR3 DNA: TGTGCCAGCAGCCCCCGGGCGCACAATCAGCCCCAGCATTTT

D gene: -
J gene: TRBJ1-2
V gene: TRBV27
clone size: -
CDR3 protein: CASSTKPGVGYGYTF
CDR3 DNA: TGTGCCAGCAGTACCAAGCCGGGGGTCGGCTATGGCTACACCTTC

D gene: -
J gene: TRBJ2-1
V gene: TRBV6-5
clone size: -
CDR3 protein: CASSYSRSSYNEQFF
CDR3 DNA: TGTGCCAGCAGTTATAGCAGAAGCTCCTACAATGAGCAGTTCTTC

D gene: TRBD1
J gene: TRBJ1-1
V gene: TRBV19
clone size: few
CDR3 protein: CASRRDREAFF
CDR3 DNA: TGTGCCAGTAGAAGGGACAGGGAAGCTTTCTTT